This TCR beta chain appears in the sequencing data of a study of PD-1 blockade in mismatch repair-deficient tumors. Study-wide context: All were previously treated, progressing patients with about twelve mismatch repair-deficient cancer types. Study-level findings and limits: Tumor-resident clones, often absent from pretreatment blood, expanded after pembrolizumab and then contracted.

Assay used: immunoSEQ multiplex PCR; TCRdb lists only in-frame clones, some missing. The sample has about 63,000 clones, approximately 88% seen once. TCR sequencing covered a few patients who responded to pembrolizumab. CDR1 and CDR2 (germline): LNHDA, SQIVND (reference sequence). The CDR3 runs to 14 residues. The trim removed 8 bases at V and 3 bases at J, leaving 5 bases unmatched. This clone has only one observation. The antigen is undetermined. This clonotype was sampled from an adult with mismatch repair-deficient cancer. The input for sequencing was peripheral blood, taken 52 weeks after starting pembrolizumab. V and J are TRBV19 and TRBJ2-3; TRBD2 agrees at 10 bases. CDR3 coding DNA: TGTGCCAGTGGACTAGCGGCCGGGACAGATACGCAGTATTTT. Translated: CASGLAAGTDTQYF.